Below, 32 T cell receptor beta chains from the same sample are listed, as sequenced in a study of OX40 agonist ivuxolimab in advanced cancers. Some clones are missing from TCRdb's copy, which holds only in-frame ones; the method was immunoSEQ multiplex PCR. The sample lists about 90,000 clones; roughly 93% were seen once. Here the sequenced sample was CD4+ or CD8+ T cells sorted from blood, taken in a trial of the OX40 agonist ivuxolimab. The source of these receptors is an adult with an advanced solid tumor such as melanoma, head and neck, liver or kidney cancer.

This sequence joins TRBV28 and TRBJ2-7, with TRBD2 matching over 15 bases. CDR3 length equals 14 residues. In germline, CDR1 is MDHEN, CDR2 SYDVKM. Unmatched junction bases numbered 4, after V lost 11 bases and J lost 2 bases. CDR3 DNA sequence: TGTGCCGGGACTAGCGGGAGGACTCCCTACGAGCAGTACTTC. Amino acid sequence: CAGTSGRTPYEQYF.

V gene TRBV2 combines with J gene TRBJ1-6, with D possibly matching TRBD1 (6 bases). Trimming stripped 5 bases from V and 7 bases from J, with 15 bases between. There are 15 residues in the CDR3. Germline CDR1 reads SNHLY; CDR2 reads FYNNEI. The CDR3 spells CASSPQGLGNSPLHF. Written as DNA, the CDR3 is TGTGCCAGCAGTCCTCAGGGGTTGGGGAATTCACCCCTCCACTTT.

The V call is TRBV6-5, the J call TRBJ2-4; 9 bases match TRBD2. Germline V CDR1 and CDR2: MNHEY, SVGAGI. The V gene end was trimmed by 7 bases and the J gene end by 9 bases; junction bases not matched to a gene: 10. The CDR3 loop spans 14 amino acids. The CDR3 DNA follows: TGTGCCAGCAATAAAGCGGGAGGTTCGGGCATTCAGTACTTC. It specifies CASNKAGGSGIQYF.

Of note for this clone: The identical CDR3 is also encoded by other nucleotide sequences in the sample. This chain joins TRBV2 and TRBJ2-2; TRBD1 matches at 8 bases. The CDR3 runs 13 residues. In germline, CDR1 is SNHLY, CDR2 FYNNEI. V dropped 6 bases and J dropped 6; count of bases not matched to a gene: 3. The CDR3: CASRPDRAGELFF. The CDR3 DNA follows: TGTGCCAGCAGACCGGACAGGGCCGGGGAGCTGTTTTTT.

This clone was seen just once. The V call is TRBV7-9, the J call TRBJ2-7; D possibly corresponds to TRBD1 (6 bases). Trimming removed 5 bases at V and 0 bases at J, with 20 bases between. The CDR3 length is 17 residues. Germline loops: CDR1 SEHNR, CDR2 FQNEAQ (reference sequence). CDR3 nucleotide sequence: TGTGCCAGCAGCCCGAGGGTTGGGCAGGGGAACTCCTACGAGCAGTACTTC. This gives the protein CASSPRVGQGNSYEQYF.

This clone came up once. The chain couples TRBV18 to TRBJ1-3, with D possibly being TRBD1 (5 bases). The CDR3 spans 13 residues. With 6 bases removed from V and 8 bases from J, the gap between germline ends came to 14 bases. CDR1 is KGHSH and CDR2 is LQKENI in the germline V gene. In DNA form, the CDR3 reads TGTGCCAGCTCCGCCTCAGGGACGGACACCATATATTTT. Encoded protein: CASSASGTDTIYF.

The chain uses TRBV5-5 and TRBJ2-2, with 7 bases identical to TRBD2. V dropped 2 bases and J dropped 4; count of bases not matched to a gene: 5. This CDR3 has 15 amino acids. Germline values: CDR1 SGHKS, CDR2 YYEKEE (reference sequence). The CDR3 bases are TGTGCCAGCAGCTTCCGGGACTACCCCACCGGGGAGCTGTTTTTT. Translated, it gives CASSFRDYPTGELFF.

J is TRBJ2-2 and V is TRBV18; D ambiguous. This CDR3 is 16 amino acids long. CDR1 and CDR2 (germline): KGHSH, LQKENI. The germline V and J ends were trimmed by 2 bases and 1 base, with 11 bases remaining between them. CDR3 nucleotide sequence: TGTGCCAGCTCACCAAAAAGGACGGGGAACACCGGGGAGCTGTTTTTT. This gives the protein CASSPKRTGNTGELFF. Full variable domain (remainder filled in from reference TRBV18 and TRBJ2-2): NAGVMQNPRHLVRRRGQEARLRCSPMKGHSHVYWYRQLPEEGLKFMVYLQKENIIDESGMPKERFSAEFPKEGPSILRIQQVVRGDSAAYFCASSPKRTGNTGELFFGEGSRLTVL.

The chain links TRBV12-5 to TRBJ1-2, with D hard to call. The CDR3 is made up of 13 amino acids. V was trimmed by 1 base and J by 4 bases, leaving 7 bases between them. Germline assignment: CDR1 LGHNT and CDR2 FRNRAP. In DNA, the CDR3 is TGTGCTAGTGGTTTGGGGATGGGCTATGGCTACACCTTC. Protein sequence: CASGLGMGYGYTF. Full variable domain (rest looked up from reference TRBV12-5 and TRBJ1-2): DARVTQTPRHKVTEMGQEVTMRCQPILGHNTVFWYRQTMMQGLELLAYFRNRAPLDDSGMPKDRFSAEMPDATLATLKIQPSEPRDSAVYFCASGLGMGYGYTFGSGTRLTVV.

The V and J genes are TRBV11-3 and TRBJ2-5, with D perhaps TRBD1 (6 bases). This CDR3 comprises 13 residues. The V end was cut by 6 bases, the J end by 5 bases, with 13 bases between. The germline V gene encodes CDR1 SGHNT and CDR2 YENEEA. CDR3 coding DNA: TGTGCCAGCAGTTCAGGGGATATGGAGACCCAGTACTTC. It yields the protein CASSSGDMETQYF.

The CDR3 sequence is CASGSGGPYEQYF. The CDR3 DNA sequence: TGTGCCAGCGGGTCAGGGGGGCCCTACGAGCAGTACTTC. The chain is built from TRBV11-2 and TRBJ2-7; D is possibly TRBD1 (7 bases). CDR3 length equals 13 residues. The V and J ends lost 8 bases and 2 bases respectively, with 13 bases between them. Germline V gene data show CDR1 as SGHAT and CDR2 as FQNNGV.

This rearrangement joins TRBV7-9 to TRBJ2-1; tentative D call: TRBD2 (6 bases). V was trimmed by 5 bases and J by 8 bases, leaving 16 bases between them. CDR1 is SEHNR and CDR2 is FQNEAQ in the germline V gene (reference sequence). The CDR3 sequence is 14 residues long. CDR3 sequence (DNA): TGTGCCAGCAGCCAAGTAACACTAGCATATGAGCAGTTCTTC. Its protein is CASSQVTLAYEQFF.

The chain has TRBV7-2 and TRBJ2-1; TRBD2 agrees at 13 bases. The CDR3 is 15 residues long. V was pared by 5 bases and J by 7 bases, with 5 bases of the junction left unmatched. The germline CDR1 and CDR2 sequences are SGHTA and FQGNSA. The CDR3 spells CASSPRTSGSNEQFF. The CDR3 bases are TGTGCCAGCAGCCCCCGGACTAGCGGGAGTAATGAGCAGTTCTTC.

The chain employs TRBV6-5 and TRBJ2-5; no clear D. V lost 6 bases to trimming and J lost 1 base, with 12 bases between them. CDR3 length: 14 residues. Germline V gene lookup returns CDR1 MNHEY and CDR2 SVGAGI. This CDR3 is CASSARRSQETQYF. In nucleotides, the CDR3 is TGTGCCAGCAGCGCTAGGCGAAGCCAAGAGACCCAGTACTTC.

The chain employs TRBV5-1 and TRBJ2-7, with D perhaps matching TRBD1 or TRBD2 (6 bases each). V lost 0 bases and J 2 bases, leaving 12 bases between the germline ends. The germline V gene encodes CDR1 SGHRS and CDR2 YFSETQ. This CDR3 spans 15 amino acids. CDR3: CASSLGLGGPYEQYF. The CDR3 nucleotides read TGCGCCAGCAGCTTGGGATTGGGGGGCCCCTACGAGCAGTACTTC.

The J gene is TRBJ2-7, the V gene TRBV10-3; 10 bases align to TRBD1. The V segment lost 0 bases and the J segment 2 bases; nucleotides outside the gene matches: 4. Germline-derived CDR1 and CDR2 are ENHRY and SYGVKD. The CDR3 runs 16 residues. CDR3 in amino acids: CAISESRDRGAYEQYF. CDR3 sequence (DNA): TGTGCCATCAGTGAGTCCCGGGACAGGGGAGCCTACGAGCAGTACTTC.

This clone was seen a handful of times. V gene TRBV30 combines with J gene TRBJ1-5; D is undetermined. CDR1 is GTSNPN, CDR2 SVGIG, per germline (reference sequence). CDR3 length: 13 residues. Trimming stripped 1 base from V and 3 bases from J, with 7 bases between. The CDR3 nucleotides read TGTGCCTGGAGTGACGTTCCCAATCAGCCCCAGCATTTT. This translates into CAWSDVPNQPQHF.

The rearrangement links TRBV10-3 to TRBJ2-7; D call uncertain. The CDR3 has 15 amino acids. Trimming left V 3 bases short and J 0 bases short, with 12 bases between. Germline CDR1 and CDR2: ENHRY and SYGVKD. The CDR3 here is CAISDLGRSSYEQYF. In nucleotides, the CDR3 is TGTGCCATCAGTGACCTCGGGCGGAGCTCCTACGAGCAGTACTTC.

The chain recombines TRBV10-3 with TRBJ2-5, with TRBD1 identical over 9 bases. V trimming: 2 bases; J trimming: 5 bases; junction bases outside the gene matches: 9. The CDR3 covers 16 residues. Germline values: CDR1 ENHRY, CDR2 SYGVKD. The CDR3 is CAISEGQGYSGETQYF. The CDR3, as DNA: TGTGCCATCAGTGAGGGACAGGGGTACTCGGGGGAGACCCAGTACTTC.

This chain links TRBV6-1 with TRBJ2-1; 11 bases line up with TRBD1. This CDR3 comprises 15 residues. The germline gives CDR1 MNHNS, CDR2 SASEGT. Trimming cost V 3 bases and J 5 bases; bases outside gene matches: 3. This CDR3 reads CASSEGTGGHNEQFF. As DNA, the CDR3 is TGTGCCAGCAGTGAGGGGACAGGGGGACACAATGAGCAGTTCTTC.

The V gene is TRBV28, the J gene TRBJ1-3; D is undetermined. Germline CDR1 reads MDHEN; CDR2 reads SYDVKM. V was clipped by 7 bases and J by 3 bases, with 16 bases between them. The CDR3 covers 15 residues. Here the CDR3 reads CASKDGGVGGNTIYF. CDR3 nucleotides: TGTGCCAGCAAGGACGGTGGGGTTGGTGGAAACACCATATATTTT.

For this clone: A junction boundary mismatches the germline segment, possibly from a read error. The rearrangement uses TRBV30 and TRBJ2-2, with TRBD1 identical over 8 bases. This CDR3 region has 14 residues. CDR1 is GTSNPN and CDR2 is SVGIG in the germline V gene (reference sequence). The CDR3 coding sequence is TGTGCCCGGAGTTCGACAGGGGCCACCGGGGAGCTGTTTTTT. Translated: CARSSTGATGELFF.

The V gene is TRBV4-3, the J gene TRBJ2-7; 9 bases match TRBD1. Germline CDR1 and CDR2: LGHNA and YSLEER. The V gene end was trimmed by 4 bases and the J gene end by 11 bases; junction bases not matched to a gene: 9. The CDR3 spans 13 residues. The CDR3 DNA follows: TGCGCCAGCAGCCCCGGACAGGGGAGGTTGAAGTACTTC. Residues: CASSPGQGRLKYF.

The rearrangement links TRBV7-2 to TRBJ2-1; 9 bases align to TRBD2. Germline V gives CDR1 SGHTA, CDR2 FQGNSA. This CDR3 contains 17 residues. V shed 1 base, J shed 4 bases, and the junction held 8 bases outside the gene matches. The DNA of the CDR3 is TGTGCCAGCAGCTTAGTTCGGTCTAGCGGGATGTACAATGAGCAGTTCTTC. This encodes CASSLVRSSGMYNEQFF.

In DNA, the CDR3 is TGTGCCAGCAGCTTAGCAACGGGGTTCGGGGAAAAACTGTTTTTT. Its translation: CASSLATGFGEKLFF. V usage is TRBV7-9 and J usage is TRBJ1-4; D gene uncertain. The CDR3 is 15 residues long. With 0 bases removed from V and 8 bases from J, the gap between germline ends came to 13 bases. The germline CDR1 and CDR2 sequences are SEHNR and FQNEAQ (reference sequence).

The CDR3 nucleotides are TGTGCCAGCAGCGGGCTACAGGGAAGTAACACTGAAGCTTTCTTT. It yields the protein CASSGLQGSNTEAFF. The chain recombines TRBV9 with TRBJ1-1; tentative D call: TRBD1 (6 bases). This CDR3 region has 15 residues. The germline V gene encodes CDR1 SGDLS and CDR2 YYNGEE. V shed 3 bases and J shed 2 bases, with 14 bases lying between them.

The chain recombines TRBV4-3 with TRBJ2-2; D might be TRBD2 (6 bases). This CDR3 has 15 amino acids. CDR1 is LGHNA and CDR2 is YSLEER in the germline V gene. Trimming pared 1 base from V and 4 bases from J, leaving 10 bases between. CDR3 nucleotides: TGCGCCAGCAGCCAAGGCCTAGCGATCACCGGGGAGCTGTTTTTT. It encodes CASSQGLAITGELFF.

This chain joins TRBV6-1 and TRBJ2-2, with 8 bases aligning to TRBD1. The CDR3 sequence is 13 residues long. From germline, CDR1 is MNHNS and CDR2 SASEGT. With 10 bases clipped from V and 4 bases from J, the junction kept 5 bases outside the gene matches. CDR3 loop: CAIRQGSTGELFF. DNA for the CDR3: TGTGCCATTCGACAGGGGAGCACCGGGGAGCTGTTTTTT.

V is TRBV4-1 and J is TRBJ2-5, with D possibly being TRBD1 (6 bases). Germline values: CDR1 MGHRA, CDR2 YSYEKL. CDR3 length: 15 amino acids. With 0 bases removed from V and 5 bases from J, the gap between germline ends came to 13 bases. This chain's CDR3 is CASSQEENRVETQYF. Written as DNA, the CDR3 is TGCGCCAGCAGCCAAGAAGAAAACAGGGTTGAGACCCAGTACTTC.

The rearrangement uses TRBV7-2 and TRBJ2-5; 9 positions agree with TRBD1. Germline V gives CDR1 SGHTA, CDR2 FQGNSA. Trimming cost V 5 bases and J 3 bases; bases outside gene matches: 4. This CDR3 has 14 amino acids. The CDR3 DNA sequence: TGTGCCAGCAGCCCCCGGACAGGGGAAGAGACCCAGTACTTC. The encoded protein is CASSPRTGEETQYF.

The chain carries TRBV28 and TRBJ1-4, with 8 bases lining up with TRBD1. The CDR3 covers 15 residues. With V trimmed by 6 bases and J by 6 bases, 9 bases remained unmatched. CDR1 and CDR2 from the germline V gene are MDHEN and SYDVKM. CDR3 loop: CASSRSGQGYEKLFF. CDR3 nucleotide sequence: TGTGCCAGCAGCCGATCCGGACAGGGCTATGAAAAACTGTTTTTT.

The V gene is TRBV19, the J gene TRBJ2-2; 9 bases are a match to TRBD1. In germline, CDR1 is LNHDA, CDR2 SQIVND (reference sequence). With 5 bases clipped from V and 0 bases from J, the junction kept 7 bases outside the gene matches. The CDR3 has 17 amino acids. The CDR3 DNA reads TGTGCCAGTAGTCTCTCCGGGACAGGGACGAACACCGGGGAGCTGTTTTTT. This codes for CASSLSGTGTNTGELFF.